This TCR beta chain was observed in a study of T cell responses to AZD1222 COVID-19 vaccine. Study-level background: Second-dose groups at about 4 or about 12 weeks were pooled.

This CDR3 has 14 residues. J was trimmed by 5 bases and V by 4 bases; bases with no gene match: 5. Per germline, CDR1 GTSNPN and CDR2 SVGIG (reference sequence). Of note for this clone: The antigen is undetermined.

Here immunoSEQ multiplex PCR was the method, and the copy in TCRdb shows in-frame clones only, minus some. The table records about 29,000 clones, 93% of them present only once. Study-wide results and caveats: Rises in breadth and depth of Spike-specific TCRs came after two AZD1222 doses. Among those given AZD1222, only five or six were seropositive at baseline.

This chain links TRBV30 with TRBJ2-2; TRBD1 aligns across 9 bases. Source: peripheral blood, taken on day 0 of AZD1222 vaccination. The sequence came from an adult in good health. The CDR3 is CAWNIQGATGELFF. The CDR3 DNA follows: TGTGCCTGGAATATACAGGGGGCGACCGGGGAGCTGTTTTTT.